The 12 T cell receptor beta chains reported below all come from one sample, sequenced in a study of T-cell reconstitution after alpha-beta-depleted transplantation in children. Unique molecular identifiers were incorporated during preparation of the TCRbeta library. TCRdb reprocessed the PCR reads via MiXCR and lists one record per CDR3 protein. The sample holds around 680,000 distinct CDR3 sequences; 16% are singletons and the top ten take approximately 1%. The specimen was PBMCs from the stem cell graft donor, collected from the stem cell graft. These receptors were taken from a human donor who donated a stem cell graft to a child with acute myeloid leukemia.

Concerning this clonotype: This clone may be a read error of a much larger clone one base away. CDR3 region: CASSSSKYQPQHF. The DNA for the CDR3 is TGTGCCAGCAGCTCCTCTAAATATCAGCCCCAGCATTTT. The chain carries TRBV5-6 and TRBJ1-5; D remains unclear. Germline V gene data show CDR1 as SGHDT and CDR2 as YYEEEE. V was clipped by 3 bases and J by 5 bases, with 9 bases between them. CDR3 length: 13 residues.

This clonotype was counted only a few times. The rearrangement links TRBV10-2 to TRBJ1-1, with 8 bases that match TRBD1. The CDR3 is 13 residues long. Germline V gene lookup returns CDR1 WSHSY and CDR2 SAAADI. The V gene end was trimmed by 4 bases and the J gene end by 6 bases; junction bases not matched to a gene: 4. The CDR3 nucleotides are TGCGCCAGCAGTGTGGACAGGGTGGCTGAAGCTTTCTTT. This encodes CASSVDRVAEAFF.

The rearrangement uses TRBV13 and TRBJ2-5, with TRBD2 matching over 10 bases. This CDR3 is built from 16 residues. V lost 0 bases to trimming and J lost 2 bases; unmatched junction nucleotides: 3. The germline CDR1 and CDR2 sequences are PRHDT and FYEKMQ (reference sequence). CDR3: CASSLGLAGLQETQYF. The CDR3 DNA follows: TGTGCCAGCAGCTTAGGACTAGCGGGGTTGCAAGAGACCCAGTACTTC.

The rearrangement uses TRBV5-1 and TRBJ1-1; maybe TRBD1 (6 bases). Trimming removed 2 bases from V and 9 bases from J, with 11 bases in between. Germline lookup yields CDR1 SGHRS and CDR2 YFSETQ. The CDR3 loop spans 12 amino acids. The CDR3: CASSLGGDKAFF. CDR3 DNA: TGCGCCAGCAGCTTAGGGGGAGATAAAGCTTTCTTT.

This clonotype occurred a few times. The chain uses TRBV4-3 and TRBJ2-7, with a tentative D call TRBD1 (5 bases). Germline CDR1 is LGHNA and CDR2 is YSLEER. The CDR3 loop spans 14 amino acids. V lost 3 bases and J 2 bases, leaving 11 bases between the germline ends. CDR3 in amino acids: CASSHRQQTYEQYF. In DNA form, the CDR3 reads TGCGCCAGCAGCCATCGACAGCAGACCTACGAGCAGTACTTC.

This clonotype was observed many times. CDR3 protein: CASSLGSMNTEAFF. The CDR3 region has the DNA TGTGCCAGCAGCTTGGGCTCCATGAACACTGAAGCTTTCTTT. The chain uses TRBV7-2 and TRBJ1-1; D call uncertain. The CDR3 contains 14 residues. Germline CDR1 reads SGHTA; CDR2 reads FQGNSA. The V and J ends lost 3 bases and 0 bases respectively, with 8 bases between them. Based on the CDR3 plus reference TRBV7-2 and TRBJ1-1, the full variable domain is GAGVSQSPSNKVTEKGKDVELRCDPISGHTALYWYRQSLGQGLEFLIYFQGNSAPDKSGLPSDRFSAERTGGSVSTLTIQRTQQEDSAVYLCASSLGSMNTEAFFGQGTRLTVV.

The chain uses TRBV30 and TRBJ2-2; possible D gene TRBD2, 5 bases. V lost 3 bases to trimming and J lost 0 bases, with 8 bases between them. This CDR3 is built from 14 residues. Germline assignment: CDR1 GTSNPN and CDR2 SVGIG (reference sequence). This CDR3 reads CAWRLEANTGELFF. Written as DNA, the CDR3 is TGTGCCTGGAGGCTGGAGGCGAACACCGGGGAGCTGTTTTTT.

V gene TRBV12-3 or TRBV12-4 combines with J gene TRBJ2-3; TRBD1 aligns across 12 bases. CDR3 length: 15 residues. V shed 6 bases, J shed 8 bases, and the junction held 9 bases outside the gene matches. In nucleotides, the CDR3 is TGTGCCAGCAGCCGTGGGACAGGGGGCGGAGGTACGCAGTATTTT. Residues: CASSRGTGGGGTQYF.

This clonotype turned up a few times. The genes are TRBV20-1 and TRBJ2-1; the match to TRBD2 covers 7 bases. The CDR3 runs 15 residues. After removal of 6 bases from V and 2 bases from J, the junction contained 10 bases not matched to a gene. Germline V gene sequence: CDR1 DFQATT, CDR2 SNEGSKA (reference sequence). In DNA, the CDR3 is TGCAGTGCCCGCCCAGCGCGGGGGACCTACAATGAGCAGTTCTTC. Translating gives CSARPARGTYNEQFF.

This clonotype was counted many times. The rearrangement links TRBV20-1 to TRBJ2-1; TRBD1 aligns across 9 bases. The CDR3 is made up of 13 amino acids. The junction had 7 bases not matched to a gene; V was cut back by 7 bases and J by 6 bases. Germline V CDR1 and CDR2: DFQATT, SNEGSKA (reference sequence). The CDR3 DNA follows: TGCAGTGTAGAGGACAGGGGATTCAATGAGCAGTTCTTC. Encoded protein: CSVEDRGFNEQFF.

This clonotype was picked up many times. The rearrangement joins TRBV7-9 to TRBJ2-3; 15 bases agree with TRBD2. With 6 bases clipped from V and 0 bases from J, the junction kept 4 bases outside the gene matches. The CDR3 runs to 17 residues. CDR1 and CDR2 (germline): SEHNR, FQNEAQ (reference sequence). The CDR3 loop reads CASSPGLAGGSTDTQYF. The CDR3 coding sequence is TGTGCCAGCAGTCCCGGACTAGCGGGGGGGAGCACAGATACGCAGTATTTT.

This clonotype appeared a few times. The genes are TRBV5-6 and TRBJ2-5; TRBD2 matches 13 bases. Germline CDR1 reads SGHDT; CDR2 reads YYEEEE. The J segment lost 3 bases and the V segment lost 2 bases, leaving 4 bases of the junction unmatched. This CDR3 has 16 residues. The CDR3 reads CASSLTGLAGEETQYF. The CDR3 DNA reads TGTGCCAGCAGCTTAACCGGACTAGCGGGGGAAGAGACCCAGTACTTC.